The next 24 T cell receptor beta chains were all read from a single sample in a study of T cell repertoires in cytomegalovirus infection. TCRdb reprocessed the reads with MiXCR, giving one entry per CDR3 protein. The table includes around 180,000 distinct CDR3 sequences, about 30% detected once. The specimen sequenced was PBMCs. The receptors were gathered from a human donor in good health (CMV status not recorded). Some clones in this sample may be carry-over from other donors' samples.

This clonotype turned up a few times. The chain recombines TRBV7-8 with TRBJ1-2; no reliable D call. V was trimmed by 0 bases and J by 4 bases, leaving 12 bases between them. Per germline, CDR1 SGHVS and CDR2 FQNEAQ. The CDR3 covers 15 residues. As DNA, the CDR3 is TGTGCCAGCAGCTTAGCCGGCCGGATCCCCTATGGCTACACCTTC. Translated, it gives CASSLAGRIPYGYTF.

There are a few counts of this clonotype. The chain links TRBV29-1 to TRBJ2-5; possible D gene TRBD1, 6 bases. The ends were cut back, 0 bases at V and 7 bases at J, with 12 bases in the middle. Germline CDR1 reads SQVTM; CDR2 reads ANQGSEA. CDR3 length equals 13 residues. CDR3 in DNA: TGCAGCGTTGAAGAACAGGGCGAGGGGACCCAGTACTTC. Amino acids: CSVEEQGEGTQYF.

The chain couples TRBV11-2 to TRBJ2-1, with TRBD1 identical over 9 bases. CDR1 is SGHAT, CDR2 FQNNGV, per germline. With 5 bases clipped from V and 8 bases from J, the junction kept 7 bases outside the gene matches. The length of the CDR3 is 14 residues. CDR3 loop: CASSPGQGRHEQFF. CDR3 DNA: TGTGCCAGCAGCCCGGGACAGGGTAGACATGAGCAGTTCTTC.

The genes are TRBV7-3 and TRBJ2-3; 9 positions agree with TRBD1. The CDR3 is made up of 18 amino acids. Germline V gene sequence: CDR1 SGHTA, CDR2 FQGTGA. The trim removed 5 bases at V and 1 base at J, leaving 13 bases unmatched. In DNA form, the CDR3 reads TGTGCCAGCAGCCCCGTGGACAGGGGACATCTGGGCACAGATACGCAGTATTTT. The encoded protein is CASSPVDRGHLGTDTQYF.

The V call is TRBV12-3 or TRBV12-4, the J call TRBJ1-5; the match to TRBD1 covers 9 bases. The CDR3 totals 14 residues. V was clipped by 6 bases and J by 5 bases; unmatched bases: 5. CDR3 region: CASRDRGYDQPQHF. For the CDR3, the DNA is TGTGCCAGCAGAGACAGGGGGTACGATCAGCCCCAGCATTTT.

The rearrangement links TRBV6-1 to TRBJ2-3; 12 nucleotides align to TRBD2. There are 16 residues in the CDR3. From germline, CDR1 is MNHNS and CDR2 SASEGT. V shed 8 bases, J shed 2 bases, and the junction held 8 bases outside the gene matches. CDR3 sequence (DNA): TGTGCCAGCGCCCCGACTAGCGGGGGACCCACAGATACGCAGTATTTT. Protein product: CASAPTSGGPTDTQYF.

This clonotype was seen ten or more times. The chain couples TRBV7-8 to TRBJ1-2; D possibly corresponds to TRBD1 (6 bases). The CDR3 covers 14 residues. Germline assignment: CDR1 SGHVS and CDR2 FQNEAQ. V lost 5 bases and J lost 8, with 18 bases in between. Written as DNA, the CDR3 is TGTGCCAGCAGCCTCCGGACAGCAACAAAGGGCTACACCTTC. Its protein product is CASSLRTATKGYTF.

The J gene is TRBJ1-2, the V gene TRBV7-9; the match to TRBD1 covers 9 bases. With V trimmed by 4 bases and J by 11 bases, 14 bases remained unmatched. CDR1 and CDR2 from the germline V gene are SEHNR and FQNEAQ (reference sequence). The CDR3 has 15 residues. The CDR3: CASSSRTGVRLEYTF. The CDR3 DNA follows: TGTGCCAGCAGCTCCCGGACAGGGGTCCGCCTGGAGTACACCTTC. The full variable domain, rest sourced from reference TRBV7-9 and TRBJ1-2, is DTGVSQNPRHKITKRGQNVTFRCDPISEHNRLYWYRQTLGQGPEFLTYFQNEAQLEKSRLLSDRFSAERPKGSFSTLEIQRTEQGDSAMYLCASSSRTGVRLEYTFGSGTRLTVV.

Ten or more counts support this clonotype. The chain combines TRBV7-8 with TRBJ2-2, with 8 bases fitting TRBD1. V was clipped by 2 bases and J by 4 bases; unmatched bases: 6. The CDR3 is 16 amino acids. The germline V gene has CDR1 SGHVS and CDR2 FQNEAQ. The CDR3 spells CASSLNGQGLTGELFF. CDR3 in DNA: TGTGCCAGCAGCTTAAACGGACAGGGACTCACCGGGGAGCTGTTTTTT.

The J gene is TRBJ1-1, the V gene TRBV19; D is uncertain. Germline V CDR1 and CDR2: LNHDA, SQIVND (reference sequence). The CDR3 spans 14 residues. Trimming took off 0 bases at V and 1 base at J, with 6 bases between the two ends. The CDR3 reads CASSIEDGNTEAFF. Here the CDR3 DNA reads TGTGCCAGTAGTATAGAGGACGGGAACACTGAAGCTTTCTTT.

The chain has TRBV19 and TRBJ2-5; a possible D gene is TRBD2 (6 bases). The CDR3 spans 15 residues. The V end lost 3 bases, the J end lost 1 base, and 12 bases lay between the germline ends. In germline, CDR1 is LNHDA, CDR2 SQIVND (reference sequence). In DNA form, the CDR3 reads TGTGCCAGTAGTATCGGGGGTCTAATCCAAGAGACCCAGTACTTC. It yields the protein CASSIGGLIQETQYF.

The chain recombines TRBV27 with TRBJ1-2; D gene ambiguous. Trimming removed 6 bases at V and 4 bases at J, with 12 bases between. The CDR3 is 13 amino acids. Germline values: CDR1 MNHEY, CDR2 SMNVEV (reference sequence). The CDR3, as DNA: TGTGCCAGCAGCCCCAGCGGATTCTATGGCTACACCTTC. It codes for CASSPSGFYGYTF.

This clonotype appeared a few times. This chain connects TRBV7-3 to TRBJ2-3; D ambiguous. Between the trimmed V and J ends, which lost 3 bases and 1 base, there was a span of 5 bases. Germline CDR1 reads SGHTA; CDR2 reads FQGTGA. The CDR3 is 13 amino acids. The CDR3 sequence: CASSFDGTDTQYF. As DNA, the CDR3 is TGTGCCAGCAGCTTTGACGGCACAGATACGCAGTATTTT. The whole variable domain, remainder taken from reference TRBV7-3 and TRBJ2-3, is GAGVSQTPSNKVTEKGKYVELRCDPISGHTALYWYRQSLGQGPEFLIYFQGTGAADDSGLPNDRFFAVRPEGSVSTLKIQRTERGDSAVYLCASSFDGTDTQYFGPGTRLTVL.

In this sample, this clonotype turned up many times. CDR3 bases: TGTGCCAGCAGCTCAGCACCCGGGACAGGGTGGTTCTTC. The encoded protein is CASSSAPGTGWFF. The chain carries TRBV7-2 and TRBJ2-1; 9 bases fit TRBD1. V lost 4 bases, J lost 15 bases, and 10 bases stayed unmatched. This CDR3 has 13 amino acids. Germline CDR1 is SGHTA and CDR2 is FQGNSA.

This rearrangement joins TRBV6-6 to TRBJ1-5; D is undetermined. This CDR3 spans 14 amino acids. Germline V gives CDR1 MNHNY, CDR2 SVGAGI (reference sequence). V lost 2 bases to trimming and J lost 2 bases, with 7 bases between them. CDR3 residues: CASSYLNGNQPQHF. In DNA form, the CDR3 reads TGTGCCAGCAGTTACCTGAACGGCAATCAGCCCCAGCATTTT.

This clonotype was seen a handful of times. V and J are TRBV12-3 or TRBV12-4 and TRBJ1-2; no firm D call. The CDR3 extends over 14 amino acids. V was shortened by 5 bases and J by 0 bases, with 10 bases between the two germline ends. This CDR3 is CASSNFLANYGYTF. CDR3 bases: TGTGCCAGCAGTAACTTCCTAGCTAACTATGGCTACACCTTC.

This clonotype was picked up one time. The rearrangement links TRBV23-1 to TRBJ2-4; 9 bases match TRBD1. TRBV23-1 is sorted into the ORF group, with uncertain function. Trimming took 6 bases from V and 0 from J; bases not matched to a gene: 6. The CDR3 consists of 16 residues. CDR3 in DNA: TGCGCCAGCAGCCGTTGGGACAGGGTAGCCAAAAACATTCAGTACTTC. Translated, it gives CASSRWDRVAKNIQYF.

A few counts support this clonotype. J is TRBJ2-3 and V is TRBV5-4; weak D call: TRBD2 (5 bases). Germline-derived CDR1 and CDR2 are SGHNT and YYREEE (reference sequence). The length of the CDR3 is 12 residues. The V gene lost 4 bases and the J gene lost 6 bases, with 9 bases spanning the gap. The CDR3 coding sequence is TGTGCCAGCAGCCTCAGGAGGGATACGCAGTATTTT. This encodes CASSLRRDTQYF.

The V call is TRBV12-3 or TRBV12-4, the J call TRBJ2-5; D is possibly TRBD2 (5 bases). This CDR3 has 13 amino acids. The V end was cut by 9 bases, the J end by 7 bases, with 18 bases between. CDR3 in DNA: TGTGCCAGACCTTTTGAGGGTTGTGGGACCCAGTACTTC. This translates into CARPFEGCGTQYF.

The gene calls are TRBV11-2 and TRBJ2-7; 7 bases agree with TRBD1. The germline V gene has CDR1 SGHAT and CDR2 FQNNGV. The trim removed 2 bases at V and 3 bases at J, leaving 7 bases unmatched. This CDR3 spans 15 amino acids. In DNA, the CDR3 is TGTGCCAGCAGCTTATTGGGGACAGCCGTCTACGAGCAGTACTTC. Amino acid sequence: CASSLLGTAVYEQYF. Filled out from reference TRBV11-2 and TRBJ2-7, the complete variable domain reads EAGVAQSPRYKIIEKRQSVAFWCNPISGHATLYWYQQILGQGPKLLIQFQNNGVVDDSQLPKDRFSAERLKGVDSTLKIQPAKLEDSAVYLCASSLLGTAVYEQYFGPGTRLTVT.

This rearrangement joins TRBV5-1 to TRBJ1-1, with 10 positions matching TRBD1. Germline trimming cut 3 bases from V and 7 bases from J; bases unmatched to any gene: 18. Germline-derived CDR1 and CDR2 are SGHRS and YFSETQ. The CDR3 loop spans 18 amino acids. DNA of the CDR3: TGCGCCAGCAGCTACCCCCCGGGACAGGGGACGGGGAGAAATGAAGCTTTCTTT. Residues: CASSYPPGQGTGRNEAFF.

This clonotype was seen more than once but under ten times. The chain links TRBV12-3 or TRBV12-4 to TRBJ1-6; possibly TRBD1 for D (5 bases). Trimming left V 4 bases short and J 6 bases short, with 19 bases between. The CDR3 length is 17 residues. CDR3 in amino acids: CASSSGRGRRGNSPLHF. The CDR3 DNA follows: TGTGCCAGCAGTTCGGGGCGCGGGAGGCGTGGTAATTCACCCCTCCACTTT.

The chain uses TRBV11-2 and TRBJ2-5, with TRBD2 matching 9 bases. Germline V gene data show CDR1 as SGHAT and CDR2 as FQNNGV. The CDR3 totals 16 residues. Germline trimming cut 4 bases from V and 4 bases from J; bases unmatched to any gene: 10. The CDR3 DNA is TGTGCCAGCAGCTCGCTTCAGACTAGCGGTCGAGAGACCCAGTACTTC. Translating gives CASSSLQTSGRETQYF.

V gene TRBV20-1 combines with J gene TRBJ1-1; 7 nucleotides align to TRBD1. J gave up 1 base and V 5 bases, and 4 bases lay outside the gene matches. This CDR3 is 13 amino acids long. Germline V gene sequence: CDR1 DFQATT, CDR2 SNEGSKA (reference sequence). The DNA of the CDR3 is TGCAGTGCTCGGGACAGCTCGAACACTGAAGCTTTCTTT. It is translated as CSARDSSNTEAFF.